Shown below are 26 T cell receptor beta chains from a single sample sequenced in a study of cytomegalovirus exposure and HLA in healthy donors. PCR employed 60 Vbeta and 13 Jbeta primers. Profiling relied on immunoSEQ multiplex PCR, and the TCRdb table lists in-frame clones only, not all of them. The data show 95,000 to 150,000 clones, 7% to 9.5% seen once. The sequencing input was PBMCs. These receptors were obtained from a woman aged 35 to 49 in good health and CMV-seropositive.

The chain recombines TRBV18 with TRBJ1-2; 9 positions agree with TRBD1. The CDR3 covers 15 residues. Trimming removed 5 bases from V and 4 bases from J; junction bases left unmatched: 8. Germline V gene data show CDR1 as KGHSH and CDR2 as LQKENI. The CDR3 nucleotides read TGTGCCAGCTCAACCTGGACAGGGGAGGTCTATGGCTACACCTTC. This gives the protein CASSTWTGEVYGYTF.

This clone was counted only a few times. The chain links TRBV30 to TRBJ1-4, with 7 bases identical to TRBD1. With 2 bases clipped from V and 8 bases from J, the junction kept 11 bases outside the gene matches. The CDR3 runs 15 residues. Germline loops: CDR1 GTSNPN, CDR2 SVGIG (reference sequence). CDR3 bases: TGTGCCTGGAGTCGAACTAAGGGGGCAGGGGAAAAACTGTTTTTT. This gives the protein CAWSRTKGAGEKLFF.

This clone occurred a few times. J is TRBJ1-2 and V is TRBV10-1; perhaps TRBD1 as D (5 bases). There are 13 residues in the CDR3. Trimming stripped 2 bases from V and 3 bases from J, with 7 bases between. CDR1 WNHNN and CDR2 SYGVQD come from the germline V gene (reference sequence). CDR3 sequence reads: CASSEGRDYGYTF. CDR3 in DNA: TGCGCCAGCAGTGAGGGCAGGGACTATGGCTACACCTTC.

This clone was detected only a few times. This rearrangement joins TRBV7-9 to TRBJ1-1; 7 bases are shared with TRBD1. The V gene's germline CDR1 is SEHNR and CDR2 FQNEAQ (reference sequence). V shed 5 bases and J 1 base; nucleotides not matched to a gene: 10. The CDR3 runs to 16 residues. CDR3 residues: CASSPGLDRTNTEAFF. The DNA for the CDR3 is TGTGCCAGCAGCCCGGGGCTGGACAGGACGAACACTGAAGCTTTCTTT.

This clone occurred a few times. The J gene is TRBJ1-2, the V gene TRBV5-1; 7 bases map to TRBD1. Germline V gene sequence: CDR1 SGHRS, CDR2 YFSETQ. This CDR3 region has 15 residues. V lost 7 bases, J lost 4 bases, and 13 bases stayed unmatched. This CDR3 is CASALDGDSGYGYTF. The CDR3 DNA sequence: TGCGCCAGCGCTCTTGACGGGGACAGTGGCTATGGCTACACCTTC.

This clone came up a few times. J is TRBJ1-2 and V is TRBV27; possible D gene TRBD1, 5 bases. This CDR3 spans 13 amino acids. CDR1 and CDR2 (germline): MNHEY, SMNVEV (reference sequence). Trimming took 0 bases from V and 8 from J, leaving 10 bases between them. CDR3 in amino acids: CASSLSAGRGYTF. In DNA form, the CDR3 reads TGTGCCAGCAGTTTATCAGCAGGGCGCGGCTACACCTTC.

In its sample, this clone was seen a few times. The chain is built from TRBV25-1 and TRBJ2-5, with 11 bases matching TRBD2. This CDR3 contains 17 residues. The junction had 7 bases not matched to a gene; V was cut back by 0 bases and J by 4 bases. Germline V gene data show CDR1 as MGHDK and CDR2 as SYGVNS. The CDR3 coding sequence is TGTGCCAGCAGTGAATATGGGACTAGCGGATATCGAGAGACCCAGTACTTC. Protein: CASSEYGTSGYRETQYF.

The chain couples TRBV30 to TRBJ2-7; 8 nucleotides match TRBD2. Germline-derived CDR1 and CDR2 are GTSNPN and SVGIG (reference sequence). With V trimmed by 3 bases and J by 7 bases, 5 bases remained unmatched. The CDR3 totals 12 residues. The CDR3 is CAWSGGAGEQYF. The CDR3 nucleotides read TGTGCCTGGAGCGGGGGGGCTGGGGAGCAGTACTTC.

This chain joins TRBV15 and TRBJ1-2; 7 nucleotides line up with TRBD1. J lost 4 bases, V lost 6 bases, and 5 bases had no gene match. The CDR3 sequence is 13 residues long. Per germline, CDR1 LNHNV and CDR2 YYDKDF (reference sequence). The CDR3 bases are TGTGCCACCAGTAAGGACAGGTTCTATGGCTACACCTTC. This sequence encodes CATSKDRFYGYTF.

The rearrangement uses TRBV5-1 and TRBJ2-7, with 8 bases aligning to TRBD2. This CDR3 is 15 amino acids long. V shed 1 base and J 2 bases; nucleotides not matched to a gene: 5. The germline gives CDR1 SGHRS, CDR2 YFSETQ. The CDR3 spells CASSLSAGGTYEQYF. The DNA of the CDR3 is TGCGCCAGCAGCTTGTCGGCGGGGGGAACCTACGAGCAGTACTTC.

J is TRBJ2-2 and V is TRBV11-3, with a tentative D call TRBD2 (6 bases). The CDR3 consists of 16 residues. The V end lost 0 bases, the J end lost 8 bases, and 16 bases lay between the germline ends. Germline V CDR1 and CDR2: SGHNT, YENEEA. The CDR3 region is CASSLELTSTTGELFF. The CDR3, as DNA: TGTGCCAGCAGCTTAGAATTGACTAGTACGACTGGGGAGCTGTTTTTT. Full variable domain (outside the CDR3, taken from reference TRBV11-3 and TRBJ2-2): EAGVVQSPRYKIIEKKQPVAFWCNPISGHNTLYWYLQNLGQGPELLIRYENEEAVDDSQLPKDRFSAERLKGVDSTLKIQPAELGDSAVYLCASSLELTSTTGELFFGEGSRLTVL.

This rearrangement joins TRBV19 to TRBJ1-2; 10 nucleotides line up with TRBD1. Germline V gives CDR1 LNHDA, CDR2 SQIVND (reference sequence). J lost 5 bases, V lost 9 bases, and 6 bases had no gene match. This CDR3 spans 13 amino acids. The CDR3 bases are TGTGCCAGCGGGACAGGGGTAGGGTATGGCTACACCTTC. This sequence encodes CASGTGVGYGYTF.

This clone was seen a handful of times. This chain uses TRBV30 with TRBJ2-7; TRBD1 is a possible D gene (5 bases). In germline, CDR1 is GTSNPN, CDR2 SVGIG (reference sequence). V lost 2 bases to trimming and J lost 7 bases, with 18 bases between them. This CDR3 region has 14 residues. The CDR3 protein is CAWSPTPAGWEQYF. The DNA for the CDR3 is TGTGCCTGGAGTCCCACCCCGGCAGGGTGGGAGCAGTACTTC.

As regards this clone: At one of its ends the junction is not consistent with the germline gene, which may arise from a read error. The chain uses TRBV13 and TRBJ2-7, with unresolved D. The CDR3 covers 13 residues. CDR1 is PRHDT and CDR2 is FYEKMQ in the germline V gene (reference sequence). CDR3 loop: CASSLVRVPPSGF. Here the CDR3 DNA reads TGTGCCAGCAGCTTAGTTCGGGTCCCGCCGTCGGGCTTC.

This rearrangement joins TRBV5-1 to TRBJ2-7, with 8 bases matching TRBD1. The CDR3 sequence is 14 residues long. V trimming: 1 base; J trimming: 5 bases; junction bases outside the gene matches: 5. Per the germline V gene, CDR1 is SGHRS and CDR2 is YFSETQ. CDR3 coding DNA: TGCGCCAGCAGCTTGTCAGGGGGCGGGAACGAGCAGTACTTC. Translating it yields CASSLSGGGNEQYF.

V is TRBV6-1 and J is TRBJ1-1; possible D gene TRBD1, 5 bases. Germline-derived CDR1 and CDR2 are MNHNS and SASEGT. This CDR3 comprises 12 residues. V shed 1 base and J shed 11 bases, with 11 bases lying between them. The CDR3 here is CASSEDWGEAFF. The CDR3 DNA sequence: TGTGCCAGCAGTGAAGATTGGGGCGAGGCTTTCTTT.

This clone was detected only a few times. This chain uses TRBV10-2 with TRBJ2-5; 7 nucleotides align to TRBD2. The V gene's germline CDR1 is WSHSY and CDR2 SAAADI. The V and J ends lost 5 bases and 0 bases, in that order; junction bases with no gene match: 3. There are 14 residues in the CDR3. CDR3 in amino acids: CASSPGLYQETQYF. The CDR3 DNA sequence: TGCGCCAGCAGTCCGGGACTATACCAAGAGACCCAGTACTTC.

V is TRBV5-1 and J is TRBJ2-2, with D maybe TRBD1 (6 bases). Germline V gives CDR1 SGHRS, CDR2 YFSETQ. V lost 1 base and J lost 1, with 8 bases in between. This CDR3 is built from 15 residues. The CDR3 sequence is CASSLRQENTGELFF. The DNA of the CDR3 is TGCGCCAGCAGCTTGAGACAGGAGAACACCGGGGAGCTGTTTTTT.

This clone was counted a few times. The genes are TRBV6-5 and TRBJ2-5; TRBD1 agrees at 9 bases. This CDR3 is 14 amino acids long. The V gene's germline CDR1 is MNHEY and CDR2 SVGAGI. V was pared by 6 bases and J by 5 bases, with 7 bases of the junction left unmatched. CDR3 sequence: CASRTTGGRETQYF. In DNA, the CDR3 is TGTGCCAGCAGAACAACAGGGGGCCGGGAGACCCAGTACTTC.

The chain links TRBV7-6 to TRBJ1-3; D may be TRBD1 (6 bases). From germline, CDR1 is SGHVS and CDR2 FNYEAQ. The CDR3 loop spans 14 amino acids. Trimming took off 3 bases at V and 4 bases at J, with 10 bases between the two ends. The CDR3 nucleotides are TGTGCCAGCAGCTTGAGGGGGTCCGGAAACACCATATATTTT. This codes for CASSLRGSGNTIYF.

V gene TRBV18 combines with J gene TRBJ2-3; 10 bases line up with TRBD2. Trimming cost V 4 bases and J 6 bases; bases outside gene matches: 13. The CDR3 consists of 17 residues. Germline V gene lookup returns CDR1 KGHSH and CDR2 LQKENI. The CDR3 is CASSLTLAGVSKDTQYF. The CDR3 region has the DNA TGTGCCAGCTCACTAACCCTAGCGGGGGTTTCAAAGGATACGCAGTATTTT.

The CDR3 DNA is TGTGCCAGCAGCTCCGGTCCAGGGAACCCCTACGAGCAGTACTTC. Translated, it gives CASSSGPGNPYEQYF. The chain employs TRBV11-2 and TRBJ2-7, with a weak D call TRBD1 (5 bases). Trimming shortened V by 4 bases and J by 2 bases, and 15 bases separated the two germline ends. The CDR3 length is 15 residues. Germline CDR1 reads SGHAT; CDR2 reads FQNNGV.

The J gene is TRBJ2-5, the V gene TRBV2; D is possibly TRBD2 (6 bases). Matching the DNA end better, TRBJ2-7 makes the J call doubtful. CDR1 is SNHLY and CDR2 is FYNNEI in the germline V gene. CDR3 length: 17 amino acids. The CDR3, as DNA: TGTGCCAGCAGTGTATACGCAGGGACTCCTCTCTCCTACGAGCAGTACTTC. The encoded protein is CASSVYAGTPLSYEQYF.

J is TRBJ1-6 and V is TRBV9, with TRBD1 matching 8 bases. Germline values: CDR1 SGDLS, CDR2 YYNGEE. The CDR3 spans 17 residues. With 4 bases clipped from V and 4 bases from J, the junction kept 10 bases outside the gene matches. CDR3 nucleotide sequence: TGTGCCAGCAGCCTCTCGGACAGGGCCCTTTATAATTCACCCCTCCACTTT. Protein product: CASSLSDRALYNSPLHF.

A few counts support this clone. The chain uses TRBV7-9 and TRBJ1-1, with TRBD1 as a possible D gene (6 bases). The CDR3 spans 15 residues. CDR1 SEHNR and CDR2 FQNEAQ come from the germline V gene (reference sequence). The ends were cut back, 1 base at V and 0 bases at J, with 9 bases in the middle. In DNA form, the CDR3 reads TGTGCCAGCAGCTTAGAAGGGACATTGAACACTGAAGCTTTCTTT. Translated: CASSLEGTLNTEAFF.

In its sample, this clone was seen a few times. The CDR3 here is CASTQGPYGYTF. CDR3 in DNA: TGTGCCAGCACACAGGGGCCCTATGGCTACACCTTC. J is TRBJ1-2 and V is TRBV19; 7 positions match TRBD1. The V gene end was trimmed by 9 bases and the J gene end by 4 bases; junction bases not matched to a gene: 5. This CDR3 has 12 residues. The germline gives CDR1 LNHDA, CDR2 SQIVND (reference sequence).